This T cell receptor (beta chain) was identified during a study of cytomegalovirus exposure and HLA in healthy donors. Study-wide background: Caucasian-associated ancestry cluster membership applied to approximately 84% of several hundred genotyped donors.

Study-wide results and limits: On later analysis, the bulk of CMV-associated TCR beta chains appeared to be HLA-restricted. Per published reports, the classifier diagnosed cytomegalovirus status with high specificity and sensitivity.

V dropped 3 bases and J dropped 4; count of bases not matched to a gene: 6. This CDR3 contains 15 residues. Germline V lookup: CDR1 SGHNT, CDR2 YYREEE (reference sequence). This clone has a single count. Its target is unknown. PCR employed 60 Vbeta and 13 Jbeta primers. Generated by immunoSEQ multiplex PCR, the TCRdb table keeps only in-frame clones and is missing some. Found here are 100,000 to 150,000 clones, roughly 83% of them singletons; the top ten hold 1% to 1.5%. The chain recombines TRBV5-4 with TRBJ2-5, with 10 nucleotides matching TRBD2. The TCR sequence derives from a girl aged 2-15 years in good health and CMV-seronegative. Material for sequencing was PBMCs. In DNA form, the CDR3 reads TGTGCCAGCAGCTATAGCCCTAGCGGGAGAGAGACCCAGTACTTC. Translating gives CASSYSPSGRETQYF.